This T cell receptor (beta chain) is from a study of T cell responses to AZD1222 COVID-19 vaccine. Profiling relied on immunoSEQ multiplex PCR, and the TCRdb table lists in-frame clones only, not all of them. The sample shows 150,000 to 200,000 clones, approximately 86% of them seen only once. About this clone itself: Its antigen is currently unknown.

V dropped 5 bases and J dropped 3; count of bases not matched to a gene: 8. The CDR3 sequence is 15 residues long. Germline V CDR1 and CDR2: SGHTA, FQGNSA. Study-wide findings and caveats: Per reports, nearly half of all spike-specific TCRs target regions that are unmutated in variants. Compared with day 0, the breadth and depth of the Spike-specific TCR repertoire rose significantly after two doses of AZD1222.

The source is an adult in good health. The starting material was peripheral blood, obtained on day 0 of AZD1222 vaccination. J is TRBJ2-3 and V is TRBV7-2; 7 bases fit TRBD1. The DNA for the CDR3 is TGTGCCAGCAGCCCTATGGGACAGACGACAGATACGCAGTATTTT. It yields the protein CASSPMGQTTDTQYF.